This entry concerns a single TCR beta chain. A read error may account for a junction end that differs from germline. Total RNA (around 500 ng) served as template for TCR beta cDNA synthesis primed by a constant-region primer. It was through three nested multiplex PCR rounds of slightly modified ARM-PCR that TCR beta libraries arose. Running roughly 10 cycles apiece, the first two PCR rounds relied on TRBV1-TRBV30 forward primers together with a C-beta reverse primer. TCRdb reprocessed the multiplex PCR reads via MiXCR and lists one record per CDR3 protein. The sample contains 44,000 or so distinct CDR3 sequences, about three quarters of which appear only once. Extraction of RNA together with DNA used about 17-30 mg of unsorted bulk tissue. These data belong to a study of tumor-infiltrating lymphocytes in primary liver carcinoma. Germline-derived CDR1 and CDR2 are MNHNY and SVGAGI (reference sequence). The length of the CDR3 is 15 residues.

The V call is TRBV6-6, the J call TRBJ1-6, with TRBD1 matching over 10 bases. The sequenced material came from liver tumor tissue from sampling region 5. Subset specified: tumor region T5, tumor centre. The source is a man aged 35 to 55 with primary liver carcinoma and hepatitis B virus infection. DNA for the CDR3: TGTGCCAGCAGCTACTCCGGGACAGGGGATTTACCCCTCCACTTT. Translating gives CASSYSGTGDLPLHF.